The 18 T cell receptor beta chains given below trace back to one sample, sequenced in a study of cytomegalovirus exposure and HLA in healthy donors. 60 Vbeta and 13 Jbeta primers were used in PCR. Libraries were prepared by immunoSEQ multiplex PCR; TCRdb keeps only in-frame clonotypes and omits some of them. This sample contains about 110,000 clones. Material for sequencing was PBMCs. The receptors come from a man in his forties or fifties in good health and CMV-seronegative.

This sequence joins TRBV9 and TRBJ2-7; D perhaps matches TRBD1 (6 bases). CDR1 and CDR2 (germline): SGDLS, YYNGEE. With 3 bases removed from V and 0 bases from J, the gap between germline ends came to 13 bases. This CDR3 contains 15 residues. As DNA, the CDR3 is TGTGCCAGCAGCGAGGGGGACGCAAGCTCCTACGAGCAGTACTTC. Its protein is CASSEGDASSYEQYF.

The genes are TRBV18 and TRBJ2-1; 7 positions agree with TRBD2. Germline loops: CDR1 KGHSH, CDR2 LQKENI. The CDR3 contains 18 residues. The V and J ends lost 0 bases and 8 bases, in that order; junction bases with no gene match: 16. Here the CDR3 DNA reads TGTGCCAGCTCACCACCGAGGGGCTCTGGCGGGAGTAGGTATGAGCAGTTCTTC. The encoded protein is CASSPPRGSGGSRYEQFF.

V usage is TRBV7-8 and J usage is TRBJ2-7; 12 bases map to TRBD2. Germline CDR1 reads SGHVS; CDR2 reads FQNEAQ. CDR3 length: 14 residues. Trimming at V came to 4 bases and at J to 9 bases, leaving 7 bases not matched to a gene. For the CDR3, the DNA is TGTGCCAGCAGCTCCCTAGCGGGGGGGCGGGGGCAGTACTTC. Its translation: CASSSLAGGRGQYF.

The V and J genes are TRBV4-1 and TRBJ2-3, with a tentative D call TRBD1 (5 bases). The V and J ends lost 2 bases and 5 bases respectively, with 5 bases between them. CDR3 length: 12 amino acids. Germline-derived CDR1 and CDR2 are MGHRA and YSYEKL. DNA for the CDR3: TGCGCCAGCAGCCAAAGGGGAGATACGCAGTATTTT. This gives the protein CASSQRGDTQYF.

The gene calls are TRBV19 and TRBJ2-7, with 11 bases fitting TRBD2. CDR1 is LNHDA, CDR2 SQIVND, per germline (reference sequence). The V and J ends lost 5 bases and 2 bases, in that order; junction bases with no gene match: 8. The CDR3 is made up of 16 amino acids. Here the CDR3 DNA reads TGTGCCAGTAGTTCTCGGTTTAGCGGGAGGGCCTACGAGCAGTACTTC. It is translated as CASSSRFSGRAYEQYF. Drawing the rest from reference TRBV19 and TRBJ2-7, the complete variable domain is DGGITQSPKYLFRKEGQNVTLSCEQNLNHDAMYWYRQDPGQGLRLIYYSQIVNDFQKGDIAEGYSVSREKKESFPLTVTSAQKNPTAFYLCASSSRFSGRAYEQYFGPGTRLTVT.

The V gene is TRBV7-2, the J gene TRBJ2-1; 15 positions agree with TRBD2. The J segment lost 8 bases and the V segment lost 5 bases, leaving 7 bases of the junction unmatched. CDR1 and CDR2 (germline): SGHTA, FQGNSA. CDR3 length: 16 residues. DNA of the CDR3: TGTGCCAGCAGCCGAAGGACTAGCGGGGGGGTGGATGAGCAGTTCTTC. Translated, it gives CASSRRTSGGVDEQFF.

V is TRBV6-1 and J is TRBJ1-2; 9 positions agree with TRBD1. V was pared by 7 bases and J by 4 bases, with 7 bases of the junction left unmatched. The CDR3 runs 14 residues. CDR1 and CDR2 (germline): MNHNS, SASEGT. DNA for the CDR3: TGTGCCAGCAATCGGGACAGGGCTTCCTATGGCTACACCTTC. Its translation is CASNRDRASYGYTF.

This rearrangement joins TRBV6-6 to TRBJ2-1; tentative D call: TRBD2 (6 bases). The CDR3 length is 15 residues. The V gene's germline CDR1 is MNHNY and CDR2 SVGAGI (reference sequence). V lost 6 bases and J lost 5, with 17 bases in between. This chain's CDR3 is CASSFPRDFHNEQFF. CDR3 nucleotide sequence: TGTGCCAGCAGCTTCCCGAGGGACTTTCACAATGAGCAGTTCTTC.

A remark on this clone: At one end, the junction sequence differs from germline, possibly due to a read error. This sample also contains other DNA sequences that code for the same CDR3. This CDR3 is CASSMYSAGGDGYTF. DNA for the CDR3: TGCGCCAGTAGTATGTACAGCGCGGGTGGAGATGGCTACACCTTC. The chain joins TRBV19 to TRBJ1-2; unclear D gene. The CDR3 has 15 residues. Per germline, CDR1 LNHDA and CDR2 SQIVND (reference sequence).

CDR3 coding DNA: TGTGCCAGCAGCTCTGCGTCCGGGACAGGATTCTACGAGCAGTACTTC. It codes for CASSSASGTGFYEQYF. V and J are TRBV13 and TRBJ2-7, with 8 bases aligning to TRBD1. The CDR3 is 16 residues long. From germline, CDR1 is PRHDT and CDR2 FYEKMQ (reference sequence). With V trimmed by 4 bases and J by 3 bases, 11 bases remained unmatched.

The rearrangement uses TRBV7-6 and TRBJ2-3, with TRBD2 identical over 13 bases. The J segment lost 2 bases and the V segment lost 5 bases, leaving 4 bases of the junction unmatched. This CDR3 spans 16 amino acids. Germline CDR1 reads SGHVS; CDR2 reads FNYEAQ. The CDR3 DNA follows: TGTGCCAGCAGCGAGGGACTAGCGGGACCCACAGATACGCAGTATTTT. Amino acids: CASSEGLAGPTDTQYF.

The V gene is TRBV7-9, the J gene TRBJ2-3; TRBD2 matches 7 bases. CDR3 size: 13 residues. Trimming took 10 bases from V and 2 from J; bases not matched to a gene: 6. Per germline, CDR1 SEHNR and CDR2 FQNEAQ (reference sequence). CDR3 residues: CATLGGTTDTQYF. The CDR3 DNA reads TGTGCCACTCTCGGGGGGACCACAGATACGCAGTATTTT.

The chain uses TRBV9 and TRBJ2-3, with 14 bases matching TRBD2. The J segment lost 3 bases and the V segment lost 3 bases, leaving 6 bases of the junction unmatched. Germline loops: CDR1 SGDLS, CDR2 YYNGEE. The CDR3 has 17 amino acids. The CDR3 region is CASSAAGLAGETDTQYF. In DNA form, the CDR3 reads TGTGCCAGCAGCGCTGCGGGACTAGCGGGAGAGACAGATACGCAGTATTTT.

The chain is built from TRBV10-3 and TRBJ2-7; tentatively, D is TRBD1 (6 bases). V was cut by 11 bases and J by 1 base, with 27 bases left in between. Germline V gene sequence: CDR1 ENHRY, CDR2 SYGVKD. The CDR3 spans 17 residues. In DNA form, the CDR3 reads TGTGCCGCTACAGGTACAGGGCTCGAAATGGGTTCCTACGAGCAGTACTTC. Translation: CAATGTGLEMGSYEQYF.

The V gene is TRBV15, the J gene TRBJ1-6, with 8 bases aligning to TRBD1. Germline V CDR1 and CDR2: LNHNV, YYDKDF (reference sequence). The CDR3 contains 13 residues. V lost 5 bases and J lost 14; bases outside the gene matches: 8. In DNA form, the CDR3 reads TGTGCCACCAGCCCTCGGACAGGGATCACCCTCCACTTT. The encoded protein is CATSPRTGITLHF.

The V and J genes are TRBV18 and TRBJ1-2, with 9 positions matching TRBD1. In germline, CDR1 is KGHSH, CDR2 LQKENI. This CDR3 is 18 amino acids long. Unmatched junction bases numbered 14, after V lost 6 bases and J lost 0 bases. CDR3 sequence (DNA): TGTGCCAGCTCCCAGGGACAGGGCCGACCTCCGACTAACTATGGCTACACCTTC. As protein: CASSQGQGRPPTNYGYTF.

The chain employs TRBV5-3 and TRBJ2-5; D remains ambiguous. TRBV5-3 is flagged as an ORF with uncertain function. Trimming stripped 2 bases from V and 1 base from J, with 12 bases between. The CDR3 has 15 residues. CDR3 nucleotide sequence: TGTGCCAGAAGCTTAATATGCTGGGCCCAAGAGACCCAGTACTTC. Translation: CARSLICWAQETQYF.

The CDR3 here is CASSLDGGSRYGYTF. The CDR3 nucleotides are TGTGCCAGCAGCTTAGACGGGGGGTCCCGCTATGGCTACACCTTC. The J gene is TRBJ1-2, the V gene TRBV7-2; D might be TRBD1 (5 bases). The V gene lost 1 base and the J gene lost 4 bases, with 13 bases spanning the gap. The CDR3 is 15 residues long. The germline CDR1 and CDR2 sequences are SGHTA and FQGNSA. Full variable domain (rest looked up from reference TRBV7-2 and TRBJ1-2): GAGVSQSPSNKVTEKGKDVELRCDPISGHTALYWYRQSLGQGLEFLIYFQGNSAPDKSGLPSDRFSAERTGGSVSTLTIQRTQQEDSAVYLCASSLDGGSRYGYTFGSGTRLTVV.